These 9 T cell receptor beta chains originate from one sample sequenced in a study of circulating and synovial CD4+ cells in juvenile arthritis. The protocol was immunoSEQ multiplex PCR, while the TCRdb copy is restricted to in-frame clones and leaves out a portion. The sample contains a few thousand clones, 85% to 90% of which appear only once. The sequenced material came from HLA-DR+ CD4+ T cells from blood. Sample subset: circulating pathogenic-like lymphocytes, sorted as HLA-DR+CD14-CD3+CD4+CD25low/- blood T cells. The receptors stem from a human donor with juvenile idiopathic arthritis.

This chain uses TRBV18 with TRBJ1-4; maybe TRBD1 (6 bases). V was clipped by 2 bases and J by 8 bases, with 9 bases between them. Germline values: CDR1 KGHSH, CDR2 LQKENI. The CDR3 has 13 residues. This chain's CDR3 is CASSPDGTEKLFF. In DNA form, the CDR3 reads TGTGCCAGCTCACCAGACGGGACAGAAAAACTGTTTTTT.

In this sample, this clone turned up once. V is TRBV4-1 and J is TRBJ1-2; 9 bases fit TRBD1. V shed 4 bases and J 7 bases; nucleotides not matched to a gene: 7. The CDR3 covers 14 residues. Per the germline V gene, CDR1 is MGHRA and CDR2 is YSYEKL. The CDR3 DNA reads as TGCGCCAGCAGCCCGGTACAGGGGGCGGGTGGCTACACCTTC. Translating it yields CASSPVQGAGGYTF.

The genes are TRBV14 and TRBJ1-1, with a tentative D call TRBD1 (6 bases). This CDR3 contains 15 residues. CDR1 and CDR2 from the germline V gene are SGHDN and FVKESK. The ends were cut back, 6 bases at V and 1 base at J, with 15 bases in the middle. The DNA of the CDR3 is TGTGCCAGCAGTCCCCTGACAGGACAGAACACTGAAGCTTTCTTT. It codes for CASSPLTGQNTEAFF.

This chain joins TRBV7-9 and TRBJ2-7; 7 nucleotides match TRBD1. Germline V lookup: CDR1 SEHNR, CDR2 FQNEAQ (reference sequence). V trimming: 5 bases; J trimming: 0 bases; junction bases outside the gene matches: 16. This CDR3 has 18 amino acids. The CDR3 protein is CASSPVTGTVRRSYEQYF. The CDR3 bases are TGTGCCAGCAGCCCCGTGACCGGGACAGTCCGCCGCTCCTACGAGCAGTACTTC.

The J gene is TRBJ2-3, the V gene TRBV7-3; 8 nucleotides match TRBD2. Germline CDR1 reads SGHTA; CDR2 reads FQGTGA. The CDR3 runs to 16 residues. Losses at the gene ends were 2 bases for V and 5 bases for J; bases not matched to a gene: 9. This chain's CDR3 is CASSLAPWRGEDTQYF. The CDR3 DNA sequence: TGTGCCAGCAGCTTAGCCCCCTGGCGGGGGGAAGATACGCAGTATTTT.

This clone was seen just once. The chain couples TRBV27 to TRBJ2-2; 13 bases fit TRBD2. The CDR3 covers 20 residues. Per germline, CDR1 MNHEY and CDR2 SMNVEV (reference sequence). J lost 5 bases, V lost 0 bases, and 12 bases had no gene match. The DNA of the CDR3 is TGTGCCAGCAGTTTATCCCCTGGACTGGGACTAGCGGGGCGGACCGGGGAGCTGTTTTTT. This sequence encodes CASSLSPGLGLAGRTGELFF.

The chain uses TRBV5-4 and TRBJ1-2; the match to TRBD1 covers 7 bases. Germline trimming cut 0 bases from V and 2 bases from J; bases unmatched to any gene: 7. The CDR3 length is 16 residues. Germline V gives CDR1 SGHNT, CDR2 YYREEE (reference sequence). The CDR3 sequence is CASSLGPTTGNYGYTF. DNA for the CDR3: TGTGCCAGCAGCTTGGGGCCCACGACAGGGAACTATGGCTACACCTTC.

This rearrangement joins TRBV5-1 to TRBJ2-5; 10 bases match TRBD1. The CDR3 runs to 16 residues. V was pared by 7 bases and J by 3 bases, with 12 bases of the junction left unmatched. CDR1 and CDR2 (germline): SGHRS, YFSETQ. The CDR3 DNA reads as TGCGCCAGCCGGCAGGGGGGACAGGGGCGAAAAGAGACCCAGTACTTC. Translating it yields CASRQGGQGRKETQYF.

The J gene is TRBJ1-5, the V gene TRBV19, with 8 bases fitting TRBD1. This CDR3 has 16 amino acids. Germline CDR1 and CDR2: LNHDA and SQIVND (reference sequence). J lost 2 bases, V lost 2 bases, and 5 bases had no gene match. The CDR3 nucleotides are TGTGCCAGTAGTATATCCAGGGGGCAAGGCAATCAGCCCCAGCATTTT. Its translation: CASSISRGQGNQPQHF. The full variable domain, completed using reference TRBV19 and TRBJ1-5, is DGGITQSPKYLFRKEGQNVTLSCEQNLNHDAMYWYRQDPGQGLRLIYYSQIVNDFQKGDIAEGYSVSREKKESFPLTVTSAQKNPTAFYLCASSISRGQGNQPQHFGDGTRLSIL.